The subject of this entry is one T cell receptor beta chain. What it binds is not known. PCR was performed using 60 Vbeta and 13 Jbeta primers. Sequencing was performed with immunoSEQ multiplex PCR; in TCRdb, only in-frame clones are kept and a portion is missing. Of about 82,000 clones detected, roughly 63% appear once; the ten largest clones hold about a fifth. This sample was included in a study of cytomegalovirus exposure and HLA in healthy donors. Study conclusions and caveats: Using the classifier, cytomegalovirus status was reportedly diagnosed with high specificity and sensitivity. There were about 160 TCR beta chains listed as cytomegalovirus-associated. The authors assumed roughly uniform sequencing depth across donors for presence/absence analyses.

In germline, CDR1 is SGHTA, CDR2 FQGNSA. Germline trimming cut 5 bases from V and 6 bases from J; bases unmatched to any gene: 6. CDR3 length: 15 residues. The sequence came from a woman in her 50s in good health and CMV-seropositive. This sequence joins TRBV7-2 and TRBJ2-1; TRBD1 agrees at 11 bases. Sample: PBMCs. The CDR3 sequence: CASSAGQGARNEQFF. The CDR3 bases are TGTGCCAGCAGCGCAGGACAGGGGGCGCGCAATGAGCAGTTCTTC.